The clone carrying this T cell receptor beta chain was detected ten times or more. Preparation of the TCRbeta library used unique molecular identifiers. From the PCR reads, TCRdb called clonotypes with MiXCR, one entry per CDR3 protein. This table has about 90,000 distinct CDR3 sequences, around 15% appearing once. Germline assignment: CDR1 DFQATT and CDR2 SNEGSKA (reference sequence). The V segment lost 1 base and the J segment 5 bases; nucleotides outside the gene matches: 8. This CDR3 is 15 amino acids long. This sample was included in a study of T-cell reconstitution after alpha-beta-depleted transplantation in children.

The receptor's source is a male patient aged 2 to 9 who had a stem cell transplant for acute lymphoblastic leukemia, so the T cells may come from the graft donor. This specimen was PBMCs, mostly from graft donor cells, taken 180 days after TCRalphabeta/CD19-depleted stem cell transplant. The rearrangement uses TRBV20-1 and TRBJ2-5; 9 bases fit TRBD1. In DNA, the CDR3 is TGCAGTGCTAGAGCACCTCACGGACAGGGGGAGACCCAGTACTTC. Amino acid sequence: CSARAPHGQGETQYF.